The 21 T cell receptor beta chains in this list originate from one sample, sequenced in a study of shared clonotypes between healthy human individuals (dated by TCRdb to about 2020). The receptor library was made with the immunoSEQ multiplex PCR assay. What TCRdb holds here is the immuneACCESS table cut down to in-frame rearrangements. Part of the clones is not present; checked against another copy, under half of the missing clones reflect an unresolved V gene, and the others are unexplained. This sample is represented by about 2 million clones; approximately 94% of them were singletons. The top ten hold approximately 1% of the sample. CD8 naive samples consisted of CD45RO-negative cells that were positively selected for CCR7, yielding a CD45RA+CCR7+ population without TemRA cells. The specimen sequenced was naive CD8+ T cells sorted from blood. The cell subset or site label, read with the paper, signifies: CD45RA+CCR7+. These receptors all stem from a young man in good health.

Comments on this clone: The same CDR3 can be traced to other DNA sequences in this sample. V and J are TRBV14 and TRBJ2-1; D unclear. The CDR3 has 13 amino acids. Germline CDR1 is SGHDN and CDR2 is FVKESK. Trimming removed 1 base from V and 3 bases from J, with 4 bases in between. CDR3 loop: CASSQGSYNEQFF. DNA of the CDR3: TGTGCCAGCAGCCAAGGCAGCTACAATGAGCAGTTCTTC.

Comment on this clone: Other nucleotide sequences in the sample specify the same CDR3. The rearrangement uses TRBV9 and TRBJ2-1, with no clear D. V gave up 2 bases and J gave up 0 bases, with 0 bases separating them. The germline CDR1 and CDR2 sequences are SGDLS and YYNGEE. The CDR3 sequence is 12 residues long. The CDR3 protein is CASSVSYNEQFF. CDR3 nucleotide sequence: TGTGCCAGCAGCGTCTCCTACAATGAGCAGTTCTTC.

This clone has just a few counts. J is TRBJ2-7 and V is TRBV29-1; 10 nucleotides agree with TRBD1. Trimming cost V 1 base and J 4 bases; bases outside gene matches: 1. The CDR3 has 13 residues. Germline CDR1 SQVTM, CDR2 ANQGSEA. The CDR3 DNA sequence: TGCAGCGTTGAAGTGGACAGGGGGTACGAGCAGTACTTC. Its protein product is CSVEVDRGYEQYF.

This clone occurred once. The CDR3 DNA reads TGTGCCAGCAGTTCCGGGTCAGGGAACCACGAGCAGTACTTC. It codes for CASSSGSGNHEQYF. The chain joins TRBV6-6 to TRBJ2-7; TRBD1 is a possible D gene (5 bases). The CDR3 sequence is 14 residues long. CDR1 and CDR2 (germline): MNHNY, SVGAGI (reference sequence). V lost 4 bases and J 5 bases, leaving 15 bases between the germline ends.

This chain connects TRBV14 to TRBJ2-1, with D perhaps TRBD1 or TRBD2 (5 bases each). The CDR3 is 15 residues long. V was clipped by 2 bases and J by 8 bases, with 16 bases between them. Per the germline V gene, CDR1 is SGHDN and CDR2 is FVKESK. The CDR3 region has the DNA TGTGCCAGCAGCCAAACGGGACCCAAGATCGATGAGCAGTTCTTC. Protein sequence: CASSQTGPKIDEQFF.

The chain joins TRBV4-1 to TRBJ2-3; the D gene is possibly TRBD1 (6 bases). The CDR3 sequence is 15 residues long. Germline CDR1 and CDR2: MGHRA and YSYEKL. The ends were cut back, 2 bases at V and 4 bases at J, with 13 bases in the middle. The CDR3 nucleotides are TGCGCCAGCAGCCAATCCGGCAGGGGCCCAGATACGCAGTATTTT. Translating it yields CASSQSGRGPDTQYF.

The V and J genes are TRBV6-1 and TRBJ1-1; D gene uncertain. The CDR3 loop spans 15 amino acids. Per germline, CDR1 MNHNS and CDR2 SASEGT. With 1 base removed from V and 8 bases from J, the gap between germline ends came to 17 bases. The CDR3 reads CASSEGGGFITEAFF. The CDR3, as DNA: TGTGCCAGCAGTGAAGGGGGAGGGTTTATCACCGAAGCTTTCTTT.

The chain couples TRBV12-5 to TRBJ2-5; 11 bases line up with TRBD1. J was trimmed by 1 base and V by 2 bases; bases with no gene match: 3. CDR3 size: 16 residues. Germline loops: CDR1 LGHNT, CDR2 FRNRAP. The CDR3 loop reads CASGLFGQGAQETQYF. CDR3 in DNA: TGTGCTAGTGGTTTGTTTGGACAGGGGGCCCAAGAGACCCAGTACTTC. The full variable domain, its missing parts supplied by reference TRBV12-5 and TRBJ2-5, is DARVTQTPRHKVTEMGQEVTMRCQPILGHNTVFWYRQTMMQGLELLAYFRNRAPLDDSGMPKDRFSAEMPDATLATLKIQPSEPRDSAVYFCASGLFGQGAQETQYFGPGTRLLVL.

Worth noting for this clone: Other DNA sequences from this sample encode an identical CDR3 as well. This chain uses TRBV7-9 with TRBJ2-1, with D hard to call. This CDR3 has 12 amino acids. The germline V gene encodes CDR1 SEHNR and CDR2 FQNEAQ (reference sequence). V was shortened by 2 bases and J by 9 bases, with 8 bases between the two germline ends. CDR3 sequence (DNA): TGTGCCAGCAGCTTAAGTGGGATTGAGCAGTTCTTC. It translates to CASSLSGIEQFF.

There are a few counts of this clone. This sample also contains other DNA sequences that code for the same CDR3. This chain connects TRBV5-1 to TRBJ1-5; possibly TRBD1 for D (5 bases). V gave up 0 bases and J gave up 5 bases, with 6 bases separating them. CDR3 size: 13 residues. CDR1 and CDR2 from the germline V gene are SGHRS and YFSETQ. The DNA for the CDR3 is TGCGCCAGCAGCTTGGAGGGGTATCAGCCCCAGCATTTT. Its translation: CASSLEGYQPQHF.

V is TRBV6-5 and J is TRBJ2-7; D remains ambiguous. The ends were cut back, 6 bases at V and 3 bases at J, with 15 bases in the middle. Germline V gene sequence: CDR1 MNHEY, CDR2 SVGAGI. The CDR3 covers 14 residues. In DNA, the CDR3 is TGTGCCAGCAGCCTCCAACAGTCATACTACGAGCAGTACTTC. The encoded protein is CASSLQQSYYEQYF.

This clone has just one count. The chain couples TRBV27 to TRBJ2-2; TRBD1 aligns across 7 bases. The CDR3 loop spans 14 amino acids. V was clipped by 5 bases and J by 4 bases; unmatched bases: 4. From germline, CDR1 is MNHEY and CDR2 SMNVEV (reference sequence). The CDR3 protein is CASSNRDSTGELFF. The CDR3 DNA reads TGTGCCAGCAGTAACCGGGACAGCACCGGGGAGCTGTTTTTT.

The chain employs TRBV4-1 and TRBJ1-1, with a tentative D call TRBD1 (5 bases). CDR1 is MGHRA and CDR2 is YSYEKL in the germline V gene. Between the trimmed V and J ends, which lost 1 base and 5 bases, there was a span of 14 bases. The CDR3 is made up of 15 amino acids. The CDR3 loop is CASSQVGGRETEAFF. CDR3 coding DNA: TGCGCCAGCAGCCAAGTTGGGGGAAGGGAAACTGAAGCTTTCTTT.

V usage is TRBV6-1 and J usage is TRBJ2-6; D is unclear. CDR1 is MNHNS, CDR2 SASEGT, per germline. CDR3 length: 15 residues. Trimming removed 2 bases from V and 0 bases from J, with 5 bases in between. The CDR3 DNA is TGTGCCAGCAGTGAAACGTACTCTGGGGCCAACGTCCTGACTTTC. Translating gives CASSETYSGANVLTF.

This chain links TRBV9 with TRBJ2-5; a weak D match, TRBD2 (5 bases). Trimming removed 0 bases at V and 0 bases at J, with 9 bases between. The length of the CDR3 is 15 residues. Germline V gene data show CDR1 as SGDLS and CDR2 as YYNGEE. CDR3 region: CASSVDPADQETQYF. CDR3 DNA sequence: TGTGCCAGCAGCGTAGATCCAGCGGACCAAGAGACCCAGTACTTC.

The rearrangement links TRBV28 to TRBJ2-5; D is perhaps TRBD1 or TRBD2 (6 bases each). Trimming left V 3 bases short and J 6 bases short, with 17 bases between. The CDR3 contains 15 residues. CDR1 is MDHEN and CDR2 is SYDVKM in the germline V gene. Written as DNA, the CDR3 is TGTGCCAGCAGTTTCCCGGCTAGGGGGGAACAGACCCAGTACTTC. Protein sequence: CASSFPARGEQTQYF.

Here the CDR3 reads CAISDSVLQDYEQFF. The DNA of the CDR3 is TGTGCCATCAGTGATTCCGTTTTACAGGACTATGAGCAGTTCTTC. The rearrangement links TRBV10-3 to TRBJ2-1, with D perhaps given as TRBD1 or TRBD2 (5 bases each). The CDR3 loop spans 15 amino acids. The V end lost 3 bases, the J end lost 8 bases, and 17 bases lay between the germline ends. Germline V gives CDR1 ENHRY, CDR2 SYGVKD.

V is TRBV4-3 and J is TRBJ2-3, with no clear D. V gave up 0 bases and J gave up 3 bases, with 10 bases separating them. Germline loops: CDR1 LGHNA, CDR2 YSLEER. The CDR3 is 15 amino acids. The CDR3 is CASSQDTTVTDTQYF. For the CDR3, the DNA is TGCGCCAGCAGCCAAGATACTACAGTAACAGATACGCAGTATTTT.

The CDR3 region is CASGPEGEQYF. The CDR3 nucleotides are TGTGCCAGCGGACCTGAGGGCGAGCAGTACTTC. The chain has TRBV9 and TRBJ2-7; possibly TRBD2 for D (5 bases). Trimming took off 7 bases at V and 6 bases at J, with 11 bases between the two ends. Germline CDR1 reads SGDLS; CDR2 reads YYNGEE. The CDR3 spans 11 residues. Drawing the rest from reference TRBV9 and TRBJ2-7, the complete variable domain is DSGVTQTPKHLITATGQRVTLRCSPRSGDLSVYWYQQSLDQGLQFLIQYYNGEERAKGNILERFSAQQFPDLHSELNLSSLELGDSALYFCASGPEGEQYFGPGTRLTVT.

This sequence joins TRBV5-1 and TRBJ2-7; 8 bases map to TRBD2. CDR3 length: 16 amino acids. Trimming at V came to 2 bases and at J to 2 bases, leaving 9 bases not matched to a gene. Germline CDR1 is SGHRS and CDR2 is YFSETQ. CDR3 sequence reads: CASSFPTSGLPYEQYF. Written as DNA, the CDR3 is TGCGCCAGCAGCTTCCCCACTAGCGGACTCCCCTACGAGCAGTACTTC.

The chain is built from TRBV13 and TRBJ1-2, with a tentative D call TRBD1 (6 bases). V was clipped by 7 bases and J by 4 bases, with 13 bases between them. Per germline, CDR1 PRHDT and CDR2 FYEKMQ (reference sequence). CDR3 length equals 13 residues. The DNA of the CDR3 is TGTGCCAGCAACTCTGGGGGGGCCTATGGCTACACCTTC. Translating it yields CASNSGGAYGYTF.